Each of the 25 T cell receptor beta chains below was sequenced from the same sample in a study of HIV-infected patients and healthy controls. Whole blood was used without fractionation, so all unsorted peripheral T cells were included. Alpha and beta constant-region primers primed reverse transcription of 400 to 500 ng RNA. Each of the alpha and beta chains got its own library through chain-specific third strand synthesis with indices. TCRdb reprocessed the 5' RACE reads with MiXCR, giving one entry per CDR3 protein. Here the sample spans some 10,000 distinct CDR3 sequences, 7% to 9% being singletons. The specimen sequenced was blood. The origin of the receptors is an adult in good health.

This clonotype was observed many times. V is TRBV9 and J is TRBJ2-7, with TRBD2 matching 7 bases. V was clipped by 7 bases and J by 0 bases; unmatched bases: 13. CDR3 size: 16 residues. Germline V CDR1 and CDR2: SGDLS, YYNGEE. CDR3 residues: CASGAGPGGSSYEQYF. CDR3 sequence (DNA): TGTGCCAGCGGCGCCGGCCCGGGCGGGAGCTCCTACGAGCAGTACTTC. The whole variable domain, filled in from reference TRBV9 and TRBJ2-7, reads DSGVTQTPKHLITATGQRVTLRCSPRSGDLSVYWYQQSLDQGLQFLIQYYNGEERAKGNILERFSAQQFPDLHSELNLSSLELGDSALYFCASGAGPGGSSYEQYFGPGTRLTVT.

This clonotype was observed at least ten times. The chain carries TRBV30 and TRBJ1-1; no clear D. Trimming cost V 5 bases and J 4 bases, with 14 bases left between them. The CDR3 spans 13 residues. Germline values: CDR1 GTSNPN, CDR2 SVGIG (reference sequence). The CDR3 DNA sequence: TGTGCCTGGGCCCTAATGGAGGCCACTGAAGCTTTCTTT. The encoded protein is CAWALMEATEAFF.

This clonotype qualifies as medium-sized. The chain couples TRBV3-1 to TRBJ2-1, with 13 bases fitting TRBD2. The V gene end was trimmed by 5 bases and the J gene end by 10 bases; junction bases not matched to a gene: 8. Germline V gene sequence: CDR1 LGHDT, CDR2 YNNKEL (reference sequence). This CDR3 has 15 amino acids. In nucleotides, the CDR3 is TGTGCCAGCAGCTCCCGACTAGCGGGGGGCTTCGAGCAGTTCTTC. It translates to CASSSRLAGGFEQFF.

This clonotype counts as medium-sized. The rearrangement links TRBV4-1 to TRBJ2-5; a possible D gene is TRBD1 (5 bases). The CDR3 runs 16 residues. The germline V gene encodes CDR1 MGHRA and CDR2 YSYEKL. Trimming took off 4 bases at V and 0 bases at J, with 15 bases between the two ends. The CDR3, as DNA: TGCGCCAGCAGCCGATCACCTGGGGCGTACCAAGAGACCCAGTACTTC. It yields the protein CASSRSPGAYQETQYF.

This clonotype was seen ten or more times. CDR3: CASSPSGQAGNTIYF. DNA of the CDR3: TGTGCCAGCTCACCTTCGGGACAGGCTGGAAACACCATATATTTT. The rearrangement joins TRBV18 to TRBJ1-3, with TRBD1 identical over 8 bases. The junction had 3 bases not matched to a gene; V was cut back by 3 bases and J by 2 bases. The CDR3 has 15 amino acids. The germline V gene has CDR1 KGHSH and CDR2 LQKENI.

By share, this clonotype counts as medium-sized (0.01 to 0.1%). As DNA, the CDR3 is TGCAGTGCTGGAAGGACAGTTGAAGCTTTCTTT. Translating it yields CSAGRTVEAFF. The chain carries TRBV20-1 and TRBJ1-1, with D possibly matching TRBD1 (6 bases). The CDR3 spans 11 residues. The V end lost 5 bases, the J end lost 7 bases, and 11 bases lay between the germline ends. CDR1 and CDR2 (germline): DFQATT, SNEGSKA (reference sequence).

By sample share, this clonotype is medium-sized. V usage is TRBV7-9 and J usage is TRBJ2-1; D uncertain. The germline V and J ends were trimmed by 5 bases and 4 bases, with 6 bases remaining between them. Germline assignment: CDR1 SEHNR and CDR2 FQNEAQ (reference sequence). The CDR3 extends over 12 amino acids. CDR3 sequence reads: CASSPLYNEQFF. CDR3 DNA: TGTGCCAGCAGCCCCCTTTACAATGAGCAGTTCTTC.

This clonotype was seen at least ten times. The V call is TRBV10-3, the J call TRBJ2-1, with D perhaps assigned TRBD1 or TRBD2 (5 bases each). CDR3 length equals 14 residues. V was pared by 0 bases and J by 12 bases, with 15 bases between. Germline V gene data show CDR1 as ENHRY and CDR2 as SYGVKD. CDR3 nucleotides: TGTGCCATCAGTGAGTCTCCCCAGGGACGTGGGCAGTTCTTC. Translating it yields CAISESPQGRGQFF.

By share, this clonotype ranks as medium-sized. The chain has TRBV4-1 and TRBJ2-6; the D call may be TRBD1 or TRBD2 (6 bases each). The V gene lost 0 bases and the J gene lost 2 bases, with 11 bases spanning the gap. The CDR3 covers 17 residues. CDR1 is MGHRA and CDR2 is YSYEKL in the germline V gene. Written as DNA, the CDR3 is TGCGCCAGCAGCCAAGATAGGAGGGGGGCTGGGGCCAACGTCCTGACTTTC. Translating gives CASSQDRRGAGANVLTF.

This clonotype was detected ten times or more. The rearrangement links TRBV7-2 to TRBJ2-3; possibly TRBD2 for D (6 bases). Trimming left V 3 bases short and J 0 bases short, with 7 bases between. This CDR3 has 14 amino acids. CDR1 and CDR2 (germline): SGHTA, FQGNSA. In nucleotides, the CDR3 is TGTGCCAGCAGCTTGACTAGAAGCACAGATACGCAGTATTTT. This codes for CASSLTRSTDTQYF.

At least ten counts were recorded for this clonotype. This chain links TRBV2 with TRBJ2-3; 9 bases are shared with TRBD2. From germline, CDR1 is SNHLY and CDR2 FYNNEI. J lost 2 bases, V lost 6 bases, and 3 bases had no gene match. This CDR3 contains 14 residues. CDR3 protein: CASRGGLATDTQYF. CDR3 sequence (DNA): TGTGCCAGCAGAGGGGGACTAGCCACAGATACGCAGTATTTT.

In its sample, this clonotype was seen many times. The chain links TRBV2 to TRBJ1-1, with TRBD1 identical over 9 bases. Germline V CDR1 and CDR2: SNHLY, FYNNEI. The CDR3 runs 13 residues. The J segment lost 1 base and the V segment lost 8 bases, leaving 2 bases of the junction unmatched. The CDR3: CASLQGANTEAFF. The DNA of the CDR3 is TGTGCCAGCCTACAGGGGGCGAACACTGAAGCTTTCTTT.

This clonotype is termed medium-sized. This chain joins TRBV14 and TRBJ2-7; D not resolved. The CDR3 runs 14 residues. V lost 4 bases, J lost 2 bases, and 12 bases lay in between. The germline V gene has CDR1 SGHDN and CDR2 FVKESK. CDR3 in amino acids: CASSPLEGTYEQYF. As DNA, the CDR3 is TGTGCCAGCAGCCCCCTGGAAGGAACCTACGAGCAGTACTTC.

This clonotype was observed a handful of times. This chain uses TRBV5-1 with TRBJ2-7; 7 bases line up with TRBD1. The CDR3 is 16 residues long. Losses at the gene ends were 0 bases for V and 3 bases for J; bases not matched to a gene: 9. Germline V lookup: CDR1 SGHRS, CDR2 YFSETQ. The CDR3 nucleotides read TGCGCCAGCAGCTTGGAAGGGGGCAGGTTGGTCTACGAGCAGTACTTC. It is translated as CASSLEGGRLVYEQYF. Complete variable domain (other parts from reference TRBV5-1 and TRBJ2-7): KAGVTQTPRYLIKTRGQQVTLSCSPISGHRSVSWYQQTPGQGLQFLFEYFSETQRNKGNFPGRFSGRQFSNSRSEMNVSTLELGDSALYLCASSLEGGRLVYEQYFGPGTRLTVT.

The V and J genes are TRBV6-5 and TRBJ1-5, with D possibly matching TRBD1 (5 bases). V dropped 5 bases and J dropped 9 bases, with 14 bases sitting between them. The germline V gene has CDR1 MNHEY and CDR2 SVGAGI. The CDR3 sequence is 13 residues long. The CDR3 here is CASSRGLAGPQHF. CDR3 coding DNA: TGTGCCAGCAGTCGGGGCCTCGCGGGGCCCCAGCATTTT.

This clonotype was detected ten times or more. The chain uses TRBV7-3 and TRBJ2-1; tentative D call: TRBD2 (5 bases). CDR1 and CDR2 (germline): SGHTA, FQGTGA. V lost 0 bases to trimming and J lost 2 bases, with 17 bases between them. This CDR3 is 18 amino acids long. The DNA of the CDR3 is TGTGCCAGCAGCTTAACGTATCGGCTAGCCCGACCCTACAATGAGCAGTTCTTC. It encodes CASSLTYRLARPYNEQFF.

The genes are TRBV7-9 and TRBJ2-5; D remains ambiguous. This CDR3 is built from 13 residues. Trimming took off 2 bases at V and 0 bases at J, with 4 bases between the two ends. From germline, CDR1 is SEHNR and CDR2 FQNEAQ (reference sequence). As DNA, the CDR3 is TGTGCCAGCAGCTTAAGCAACCAAGAGACCCAGTACTTC. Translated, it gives CASSLSNQETQYF.

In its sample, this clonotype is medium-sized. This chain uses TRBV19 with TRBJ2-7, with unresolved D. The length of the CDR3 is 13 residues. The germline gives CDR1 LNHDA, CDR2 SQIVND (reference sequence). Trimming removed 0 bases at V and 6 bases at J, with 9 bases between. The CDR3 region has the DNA TGTGCCAGTAGTATAGAAAGCCGGGTCGAGCAGTACTTC. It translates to CASSIESRVEQYF.

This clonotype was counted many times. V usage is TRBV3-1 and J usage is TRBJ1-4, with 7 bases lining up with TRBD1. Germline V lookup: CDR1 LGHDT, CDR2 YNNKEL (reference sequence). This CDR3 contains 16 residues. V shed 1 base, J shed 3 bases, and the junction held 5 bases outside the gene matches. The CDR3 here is CASSQVKGAANEKLFF. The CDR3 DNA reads TGTGCCAGCAGCCAAGTTAAGGGGGCGGCTAATGAAAAACTGTTTTTT. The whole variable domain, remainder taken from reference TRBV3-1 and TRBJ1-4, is DTAVSQTPKYLVTQMGNDKSIKCEQNLGHDTMYWYKQDSKKFLKIMFSYNNKELIINETVPNRFSPKSPDKAHLNLHINSLELGDSAVYFCASSQVKGAANEKLFFGSGTQLSVL.

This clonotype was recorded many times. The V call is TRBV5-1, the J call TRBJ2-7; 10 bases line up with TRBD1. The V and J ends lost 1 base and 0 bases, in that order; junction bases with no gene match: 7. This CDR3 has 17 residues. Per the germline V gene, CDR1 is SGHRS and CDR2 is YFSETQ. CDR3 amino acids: CASSLSPDRGSSYEQYF. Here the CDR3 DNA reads TGCGCCAGCAGCTTGTCTCCGGACAGGGGGAGCTCCTACGAGCAGTACTTC.

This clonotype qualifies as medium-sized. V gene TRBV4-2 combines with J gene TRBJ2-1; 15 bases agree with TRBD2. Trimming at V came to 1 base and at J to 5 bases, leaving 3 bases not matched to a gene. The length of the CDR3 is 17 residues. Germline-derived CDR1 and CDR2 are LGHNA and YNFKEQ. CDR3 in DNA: TGTGCCAGCAGCCAAGGGACTAGCGGGGGGGCTAACAATGAGCAGTTCTTC. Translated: CASSQGTSGGANNEQFF.

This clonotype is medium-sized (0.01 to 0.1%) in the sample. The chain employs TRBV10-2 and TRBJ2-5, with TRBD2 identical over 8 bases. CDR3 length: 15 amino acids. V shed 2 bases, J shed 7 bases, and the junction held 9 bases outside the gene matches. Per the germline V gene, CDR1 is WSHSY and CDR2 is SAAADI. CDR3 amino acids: CASSERLAGVRTQYF. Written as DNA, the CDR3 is TGCGCCAGCAGTGAGCGGCTAGCGGGTGTTCGGACCCAGTACTTC.

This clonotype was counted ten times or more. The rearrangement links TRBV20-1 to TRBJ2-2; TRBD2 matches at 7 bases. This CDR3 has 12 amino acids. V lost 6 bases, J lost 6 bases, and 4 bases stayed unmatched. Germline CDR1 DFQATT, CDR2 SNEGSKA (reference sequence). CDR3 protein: CSAYAGAGELFF. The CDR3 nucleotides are TGCAGTGCCTACGCGGGAGCCGGGGAGCTGTTTTTT.

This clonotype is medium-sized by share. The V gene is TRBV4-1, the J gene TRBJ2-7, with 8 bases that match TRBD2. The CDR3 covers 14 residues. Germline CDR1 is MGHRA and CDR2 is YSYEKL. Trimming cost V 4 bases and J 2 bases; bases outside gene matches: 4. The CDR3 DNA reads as TGCGCCAGCAGCCGGGTAGCGGGGCCCTACGAGCAGTACTTC. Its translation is CASSRVAGPYEQYF.

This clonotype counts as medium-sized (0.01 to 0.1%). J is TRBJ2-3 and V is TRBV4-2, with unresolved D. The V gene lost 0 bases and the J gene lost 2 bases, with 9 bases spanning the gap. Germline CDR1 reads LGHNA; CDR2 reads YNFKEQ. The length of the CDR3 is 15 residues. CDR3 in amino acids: CASSQEGGLTDTQYF. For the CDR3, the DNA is TGTGCCAGCAGCCAAGAGGGCGGCCTCACAGATACGCAGTATTTT.